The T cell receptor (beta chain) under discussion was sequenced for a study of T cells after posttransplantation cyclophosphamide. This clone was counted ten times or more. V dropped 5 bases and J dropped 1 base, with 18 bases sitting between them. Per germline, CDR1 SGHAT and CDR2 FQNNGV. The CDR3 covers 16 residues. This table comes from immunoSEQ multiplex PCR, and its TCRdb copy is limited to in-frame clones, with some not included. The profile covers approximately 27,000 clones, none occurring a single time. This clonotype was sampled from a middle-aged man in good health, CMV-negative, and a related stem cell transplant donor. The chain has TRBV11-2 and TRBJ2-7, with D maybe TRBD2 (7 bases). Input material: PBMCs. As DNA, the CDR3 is TGTGCCAGCAGCCCTACTGGGGGGGCGAATTCCTACGAGCAGTACTTC. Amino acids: CASSPTGGANSYEQYF.